These 22 T cell receptor beta chains came from one sample sequenced in a study of siplizumab effects on memory and regulatory T cells (dated by TCRdb to about 2019). Library preparation employed the immunoSEQ multiplex PCR assay. Not all clones reach the TCRdb copy of this immuneACCESS table, which keeps in-frame sequences only. Checked studies attribute under half of the gap to unresolved V genes and leave the rest unexplained. The sample table records some 62,000 clones; less than 80% of these occur just once. The ten largest clones add up to 0.4% to 0.5% of the sample. Source material: memory CD4+ T cells sorted from blood. The sample's cell subset or site label is to be understood as: unstimulated CD4+ memory T cells. Every receptor here comes from a human donor in good health.

The chain joins TRBV7-7 to TRBJ1-5; no definite D call. V was pared by 1 base and J by 3 bases, with 4 bases between. Germline CDR1 is SSHAT and CDR2 is FNYEAQ (reference sequence). This CDR3 contains 13 residues. The DNA for the CDR3 is TGTGCCAGCAGCTTAGGGCCCAATCAGCCCCAGCATTTT. Amino acids: CASSLGPNQPQHF.

This chain connects TRBV7-2 to TRBJ2-1; D gene ambiguous. Trimming took 5 bases from V and 10 from J, leaving 9 bases between them. This CDR3 region has 11 residues. CDR1 and CDR2 (germline): SGHTA, FQGNSA. The CDR3 reads CASSPLQEQFF. In nucleotides, the CDR3 is TGTGCCAGCAGCCCGCTCCAGGAGCAGTTCTTC. Combining the CDR3 with reference TRBV7-2 and TRBJ2-1 gives the whole variable domain GAGVSQSPSNKVTEKGKDVELRCDPISGHTALYWYRQSLGQGLEFLIYFQGNSAPDKSGLPSDRFSAERTGGSVSTLTIQRTQQEDSAVYLCASSPLQEQFFGPGTRLTVL.

With respect to this clone: Other DNA sequences in this sample translate to the same CDR3. The chain is built from TRBV6-1 and TRBJ1-4, with D possibly matching TRBD1 (6 bases). V was pared by 6 bases and J by 7 bases, with 18 bases between. Germline V gene sequence: CDR1 MNHNS, CDR2 SASEGT. CDR3 length: 15 amino acids. CDR3: CASSPDRLLVEKLFF. The DNA for the CDR3 is TGTGCCAGCAGCCCAGACAGGCTCCTCGTTGAAAAACTGTTTTTT.

The V call is TRBV7-2, the J call TRBJ2-7, with 8 bases lining up with TRBD2. CDR3 length: 16 amino acids. Trimming at V came to 4 bases and at J to 0 bases, leaving 8 bases not matched to a gene. The germline V gene encodes CDR1 SGHTA and CDR2 FQGNSA. CDR3 region: CASSYRGGGSSYEQYF. CDR3 sequence (DNA): TGTGCCAGCAGCTACCGGGGGGGCGGGAGCTCCTACGAGCAGTACTTC. The variable domain in full, with the rest retrieved from reference TRBV7-2 and TRBJ2-7, is GAGVSQSPSNKVTEKGKDVELRCDPISGHTALYWYRQSLGQGLEFLIYFQGNSAPDKSGLPSDRFSAERTGGSVSTLTIQRTQQEDSAVYLCASSYRGGGSSYEQYFGPGTRLTVT.

V gene TRBV6-5 combines with J gene TRBJ2-3; D may be TRBD1 (8 bases). Trimming removed 2 bases from V and 4 bases from J, with 16 bases in between. The CDR3 totals 16 residues. Germline assignment: CDR1 MNHEY and CDR2 SVGAGI. CDR3 residues: CASSYGGAGGADTQYF. DNA for the CDR3: TGTGCCAGCAGTTACGGGGGGGCAGGGGGCGCAGATACGCAGTATTTT.

The gene calls are TRBV19 and TRBJ2-2, with D maybe TRBD2 (5 bases). Germline CDR1 reads LNHDA; CDR2 reads SQIVND (reference sequence). There are 14 residues in the CDR3. The V end lost 6 bases, the J end lost 3 bases, and 11 bases lay between the germline ends. This CDR3 reads CASSYMRDTGELFF. Written as DNA, the CDR3 is TGTGCCAGTAGCTACATGCGGGACACCGGGGAGCTGTTTTTT. Using reference TRBV19 and TRBJ2-2 for the parts outside the CDR3, the full variable domain is DGGITQSPKYLFRKEGQNVTLSCEQNLNHDAMYWYRQDPGQGLRLIYYSQIVNDFQKGDIAEGYSVSREKKESFPLTVTSAQKNPTAFYLCASSYMRDTGELFFGEGSRLTVL.

CDR3 in DNA: TGTGCCAGCAGCGTAGGAGGGATCGTTAACTATGGCTACACCTTC. Its protein is CASSVGGIVNYGYTF. The genes are TRBV9 and TRBJ1-2; D is unresolved. Looked up from germline, CDR1 is SGDLS and CDR2 is YYNGEE. The V end was cut by 0 bases, the J end by 1 base, with 10 bases between. CDR3 length equals 15 residues.

The genes are TRBV6-1 and TRBJ2-7; D tentatively fits TRBD1 or TRBD2 (6 bases each). Germline CDR1 MNHNS, CDR2 SASEGT. With 6 bases removed from V and 4 bases from J, the gap between germline ends came to 13 bases. The CDR3 covers 13 residues. CDR3 residues: CASRGKGGYEQYF. The CDR3 DNA sequence: TGTGCCAGCAGGGGTAAGGGGGGTTACGAGCAGTACTTC.

The V and J genes are TRBV4-1 and TRBJ1-2, with D tentatively TRBD1 (6 bases). Trimming shortened V by 1 base and J by 5 bases, and 14 bases separated the two germline ends. This CDR3 comprises 15 residues. Germline V CDR1 and CDR2: MGHRA, YSYEKL. The CDR3 here is CASSQGIPQGYGYTF. The CDR3 DNA sequence: TGCGCCAGCAGCCAAGGAATCCCTCAGGGGTATGGCTACACCTTC.

A remark on this clone: Relative to the germline gene, one junction end is altered; a read error may explain this. The chain joins TRBV14 to TRBJ2-5, with a weak D call TRBD2 (5 bases). Germline V gene lookup returns CDR1 SGHDN and CDR2 FVKESK. The CDR3 spans 14 residues. CDR3 protein: CASSQGSGKGTQYF. CDR3 sequence (DNA): TGTGCCAGCAGTCAAGGGTCGGGAAAAGGGACCCAGTACTTC.

CDR3 coding DNA: TGTGCCAGCAGCTTAGCGGGGCGGGGAAGTCAGCCCCAGCATTTT. It translates to CASSLAGRGSQPQHF. The V call is TRBV7-9, the J call TRBJ1-5; tentatively, D is TRBD1 (5 bases). The CDR3 covers 15 residues. The V end was cut by 0 bases, the J end by 6 bases, with 12 bases between. Per the germline V gene, CDR1 is SEHNR and CDR2 is FQNEAQ (reference sequence).

This chain's CDR3 is CASSTLSGGAYEQYF. The CDR3 nucleotides read TGTGCCAGCAGCACACTTAGCGGGGGGGCTTACGAGCAGTACTTC. This chain uses TRBV7-7 with TRBJ2-7; 11 nucleotides agree with TRBD2. Germline trimming cut 5 bases from V and 4 bases from J; bases unmatched to any gene: 7. Per the germline V gene, CDR1 is SSHAT and CDR2 is FNYEAQ (reference sequence). The CDR3 has 15 residues.

This chain connects TRBV14 to TRBJ2-7; D could derive from TRBD1 or TRBD2 (5 bases each). The CDR3 has 13 amino acids. The V end lost 3 bases, the J end lost 6 bases, and 12 bases lay between the germline ends. CDR1 SGHDN and CDR2 FVKESK come from the germline V gene. The DNA for the CDR3 is TGTGCCAGCAGCCATAGTGGGGGAACCGAGCAGTACTTC. Protein sequence: CASSHSGGTEQYF.

The J gene is TRBJ2-5, the V gene TRBV6-1; TRBD2 might be the D (6 bases). The CDR3 covers 13 residues. V was clipped by 8 bases and J by 1 base, with 11 bases between them. Germline CDR1 and CDR2: MNHNS and SASEGT. Here the CDR3 reads CASGGVGQETQYF. CDR3 coding DNA: TGTGCCAGCGGCGGGGTCGGCCAAGAGACCCAGTACTTC.

The chain couples TRBV20-1 to TRBJ1-1; D gene unclear. Germline V CDR1 and CDR2: DFQATT, SNEGSKA (reference sequence). With 1 base removed from V and 11 bases from J, the gap between germline ends came to 11 bases. The CDR3 sequence is 11 residues long. For the CDR3, the DNA is TGCAGTGCTAGAGGGACCGGAAGGGCTTTCTTT. This sequence encodes CSARGTGRAFF.

This clone appeared a single time. The chain uses TRBV5-1 and TRBJ2-5; 10 nucleotides align to TRBD2. Germline loops: CDR1 SGHRS, CDR2 YFSETQ. Unmatched junction bases numbered 7, after V lost 6 bases and J lost 5 bases. This CDR3 contains 14 residues. CDR3 sequence: CASTERGGRETQYF. Written as DNA, the CDR3 is TGCGCCAGCACTGAGCGGGGGGGCCGTGAGACCCAGTACTTC.

This chain uses TRBV11-1 with TRBJ1-2; D remains ambiguous. The CDR3 has 17 amino acids. The V gene's germline CDR1 is SGHAT and CDR2 FQDESV (reference sequence). V lost 5 bases and J 2 bases, leaving 21 bases between the germline ends. The CDR3 is CASSRDPNGDLNYGYTF. The DNA for the CDR3 is TGTGCCAGCAGCCGCGACCCGAATGGGGATCTGAACTATGGCTACACCTTC.

This sequence joins TRBV4-2 and TRBJ2-1; D not certain. Per germline, CDR1 LGHNA and CDR2 YNFKEQ. This CDR3 has 15 amino acids. Deletions cut 0 bases from V and 6 bases from J, with 12 bases between. As DNA, the CDR3 is TGTGCCAGCAGCCAAGATCTTGATAGCCGCAATGAGCAGTTCTTC. Its translation is CASSQDLDSRNEQFF.

The CDR3 loop reads CASSQGHSGDRDEKLFF. The CDR3 DNA is TGCGCCAGCAGCCAAGGACACAGCGGGGACAGGGACGAAAAACTGTTTTTT. The genes are TRBV4-3 and TRBJ1-4, with TRBD1 matching 9 bases. Trimming cost V 1 base and J 8 bases; bases outside gene matches: 11. This CDR3 is 17 amino acids long. The germline CDR1 and CDR2 sequences are LGHNA and YSLEER.

This sequence joins TRBV5-6 and TRBJ1-2, with D possibly being TRBD1 (5 bases). The V and J ends lost 7 bases and 4 bases respectively, with 11 bases between them. This CDR3 comprises 12 residues. Germline V gives CDR1 SGHDT, CDR2 YYEEEE. CDR3 loop: CASLGRGYGYTF. DNA for the CDR3: TGTGCCAGCTTGGGAAGGGGCTATGGCTACACCTTC.

A remark on this clone: This specimen includes other DNA sequences encoding the same CDR3. The chain has TRBV18 and TRBJ1-2; tentative D call: TRBD1 (6 bases). This CDR3 has 13 amino acids. V was clipped by 6 bases and J by 2 bases, with 10 bases between them. Germline CDR1 is KGHSH and CDR2 is LQKENI. The CDR3 DNA reads as TGTGCCAGCTCTCCCGACAGGAACTATGGCTACACCTTC. Protein: CASSPDRNYGYTF.

The rearrangement links TRBV6-5 to TRBJ2-7; no clear D gene. The CDR3 totals 15 residues. CDR1 and CDR2 from the germline V gene are MNHEY and SVGAGI. Trimming removed 6 bases at V and 4 bases at J, with 19 bases between. In DNA form, the CDR3 reads TGTGCCAGCAGGCCTAGTCTTGGTGAGGCGTACGAGCAGTACTTC. Translation: CASRPSLGEAYEQYF.